Detailed here is one T cell receptor (beta chain). The target antigen is unknown. This record comes from a study of cytomegalovirus exposure and HLA in healthy donors. In the PCR, 60 Vbeta and 13 Jbeta primers were used. Method: immunoSEQ multiplex PCR; TCRdb's copy keeps in-frame clones and lacks some. The sample lists over 150,000 clones; under 80% were seen once. Germline values: CDR1 SGHAT, CDR2 FQNNGV. The CDR3 has 13 amino acids. Trimming removed 5 bases from V and 4 bases from J, with 11 bases in between. Overall study results and limits: A later analysis by the authors found several of the most significant clusters apparently linked to common viral pathogens. A later analysis linked a missense DCLRE1C variant to TCR beta V- and J-gene trimming.

This rearrangement joins TRBV11-2 to TRBJ1-1; D is undetermined. The sample comprised PBMCs. The sequence was obtained from a man aged 25-45 years in good health and CMV-seronegative. Written as DNA, the CDR3 is TGTGCCAGCAGCCGCCCCAGGTTCACTGAAGCTTTCTTT. Its translation: CASSRPRFTEAFF.